The T cell receptor beta chain described here comes from a study of cytomegalovirus exposure and HLA in healthy donors. Broader study findings: It was reportedly the case that the classifier diagnosed cytomegalovirus status with high specificity and sensitivity. A later analysis linked a missense DCLRE1C variant to TCR beta V- and J-gene trimming.

In the PCR, 60 Vbeta and 13 Jbeta primers were used. Study processing details: Counted up in a later analysis, unique TCR beta chains came to some 75 million, with 9.5 million to 13 million shared. Here immunoSEQ multiplex PCR was the method, and the copy in TCRdb shows in-frame clones only, minus some. Clone size and V and J calls were adopted from that table, with D and trimming inferred from the DNA. In the table there are roughly 130,000 clones, over 75% of which are singletons. Per the germline V gene, CDR1 is PRHDT and CDR2 is FYEKMQ (reference sequence). CDR3 length: 13 amino acids. Of note for this clone: Its antigen remains unidentified. The junction departs from the called germline gene at one end, perhaps through a read error.

The sequenced sample was PBMCs. The source of this sequence is a boy between 10 and 17 years old in good health and CMV-seronegative. The V call is TRBV13, the J call TRBJ1-2, with D tentatively TRBD1 (6 bases). The CDR3 DNA sequence: TGTGCCAGCAGCTCGACAGGAGCTCATGTGTGGCCCTTC. It encodes CASSSTGAHVWPF.